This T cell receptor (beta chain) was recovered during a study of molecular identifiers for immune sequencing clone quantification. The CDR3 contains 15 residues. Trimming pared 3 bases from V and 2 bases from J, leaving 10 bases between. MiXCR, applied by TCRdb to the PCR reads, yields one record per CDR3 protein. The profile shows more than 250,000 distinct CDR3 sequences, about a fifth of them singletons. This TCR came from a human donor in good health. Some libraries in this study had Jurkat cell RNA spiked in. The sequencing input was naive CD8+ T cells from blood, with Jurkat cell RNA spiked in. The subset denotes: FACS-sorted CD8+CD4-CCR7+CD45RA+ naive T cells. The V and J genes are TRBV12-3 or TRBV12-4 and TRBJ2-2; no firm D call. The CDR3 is CASSLKSPNTGELFF. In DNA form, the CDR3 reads TGTGCCAGCAGTTTGAAGAGCCCTAACACCGGGGAGCTGTTTTTT.